This T cell receptor beta chain comes out of a study of cytomegalovirus exposure and HLA in healthy donors. Concerning this clone: Its cognate antigen is unknown.

Study-level points and caveats: Among TCR beta chains, those listed as cytomegalovirus-associated numbered roughly 150. Reports credit the classifier with highly specific, highly sensitive diagnosis of cytomegalovirus status.

The method was immunoSEQ multiplex PCR; TCRdb's version includes in-frame clones alone and lacks a portion of them. In the table there are 130,000 or so clones, 85% of which are singletons. The CDR3 length is 15 residues. V gave up 4 bases and J gave up 2 bases, with 15 bases separating them. Germline V gives CDR1 SGHVS, CDR2 FNYEAQ. Source material: PBMCs. This sequence originates from a woman aged 25 to 39 in good health and CMV-seronegative. The chain recombines TRBV7-6 with TRBJ2-7, with D tentatively TRBD2 (6 bases). The CDR3 nucleotides are TGTGCCAGCAGCTCCCCCAATTCGGGGGCCTACGAGCAGTACTTC. Protein product: CASSSPNSGAYEQYF. Full variable domain (outside the CDR3, taken from reference TRBV7-6 and TRBJ2-7): GAGVSQSPRYKVTKRGQDVALRCDPISGHVSLYWYRQALGQGPEFLTYFNYEAQQDKSGLPNDRFSAERPEGSISTLTIQRTEQRDSAMYRCASSSPNSGAYEQYFGPGTRLTVT.